These 24 T cell receptor beta chains originate from one sample sequenced in a study of control samples from healthy donors and cancer patients. The protocol was immunoSEQ multiplex PCR, while the TCRdb copy is restricted to in-frame clones and leaves out a portion. This table holds around 120,000 clones, just under 95% found once. The sequencing sample was made of blood. These receptors were collected from a man in his thirties or forties in good health.

Points on this clone: Relative to the germline gene, one junction end is altered; a read error may explain this. The chain has TRBV28 and TRBJ1-4; 10 bases fit TRBD1. CDR3 length: 13 amino acids. Per the germline V gene, CDR1 is MDHEN and CDR2 is SYDVKM. This CDR3 reads CASSEVDRGRESF. The DNA for the CDR3 is TGTGCCAGCAGTGAAGTAGACAGGGGGCGGGAGTCCTTT.

This chain joins TRBV6-5 and TRBJ1-1; D might be TRBD1 (5 bases). This CDR3 is 14 amino acids long. The germline V gene has CDR1 MNHEY and CDR2 SVGAGI. Trimming removed 2 bases from V and 1 base from J, with 8 bases in between. In DNA, the CDR3 is TGTGCCAGCAGTTACCGGGGCGAGAACACTGAAGCTTTCTTT. It codes for CASSYRGENTEAFF.

This sequence joins TRBV7-2 and TRBJ1-6; the D is unclear. Germline values: CDR1 SGHTA, CDR2 FQGNSA. V was cut by 1 base and J by 5 bases, with 6 bases left in between. The CDR3 runs to 14 residues. Here the CDR3 reads CASSLVRHNSPLHF. The CDR3 bases are TGTGCCAGCAGCTTAGTCAGGCATAATTCACCCCTCCACTTT.

The genes are TRBV5-4 and TRBJ1-4, with 9 nucleotides matching TRBD1. Losses at the gene ends were 2 bases for V and 8 bases for J; bases not matched to a gene: 4. The CDR3 sequence is 14 residues long. CDR1 SGHNT and CDR2 YYREEE come from the germline V gene (reference sequence). The CDR3 is CASSFRDRDEKLFF. The CDR3 DNA follows: TGTGCCAGCAGCTTTAGGGACAGGGACGAAAAACTGTTTTTT.

V is TRBV30 and J is TRBJ1-1, with D possibly being TRBD1 (6 bases). The CDR3 has 15 residues. CDR1 is GTSNPN and CDR2 is SVGIG in the germline V gene (reference sequence). The V end lost 4 bases, the J end lost 5 bases, and 20 bases lay between the germline ends. The CDR3 reads CAWTLWGGARTEAFF. DNA of the CDR3: TGTGCCTGGACCTTATGGGGGGGGGCCCGGACTGAAGCTTTCTTT.

CDR3 sequence (DNA): TGTGCCAGCAGCTTAGTACGGAACACTGAAGCTTTCTTT. Translating gives CASSLVRNTEAFF. The V call is TRBV7-9, the J call TRBJ1-1; no definite D call. V gave up 1 base and J gave up 1 base, with 4 bases separating them. The CDR3 contains 13 residues. CDR1 is SEHNR, CDR2 FQNEAQ, per germline (reference sequence).

The V and J genes are TRBV18 and TRBJ2-3; a possible D gene is TRBD1 (6 bases). The V gene's germline CDR1 is KGHSH and CDR2 LQKENI. This CDR3 is 16 amino acids long. The germline V and J ends were trimmed by 1 base and 3 bases, with 14 bases remaining between them. This CDR3 reads CASSPRDNEITDTQYF. The CDR3 bases are TGTGCCAGCTCACCACGGGACAACGAAATTACAGATACGCAGTATTTT.

V is TRBV5-1 and J is TRBJ2-1, with 11 bases matching TRBD2. Per the germline V gene, CDR1 is SGHRS and CDR2 is YFSETQ. The CDR3 spans 18 residues. V trimming: 4 bases; J trimming: 0 bases; junction bases outside the gene matches: 9. The DNA of the CDR3 is TGCGCCAGCAGCATAACTAGCGGGGGACTGAGCTCCTACAATGAGCAGTTCTTC. Protein product: CASSITSGGLSSYNEQFF.

The count of this clone is one. The V and J genes are TRBV6-2 or TRBV6-3 and TRBJ1-5; 7 positions match TRBD1. Germline V CDR1 and CDR2: MNHEY, SVGEGT. V shed 4 bases, J shed 6 bases, and the junction held 6 bases outside the gene matches. This CDR3 spans 14 amino acids. Written as DNA, the CDR3 is TGTGCCAGCAGTTCAAACAGGGGTGGTCAGCCCCAGCATTTT. This translates into CASSSNRGGQPQHF.

The chain combines TRBV7-9 with TRBJ2-5; D may be TRBD2 (6 bases). Looked up from germline, CDR1 is SEHNR and CDR2 is FQNEAQ (reference sequence). The CDR3 covers 15 residues. V was cut by 8 bases and J by 5 bases, with 21 bases left in between. CDR3 DNA: TGTGCCAGCGTCTACCGGGCCCCCGGAGGGGAGACCCAGTACTTC. It is translated as CASVYRAPGGETQYF.

The rearrangement links TRBV7-8 to TRBJ1-3; D is unresolved. From germline, CDR1 is SGHVS and CDR2 FQNEAQ. V dropped 5 bases and J dropped 0 bases, with 8 bases sitting between them. The CDR3 has 14 amino acids. The CDR3 DNA reads TGTGCCAGCAGCAGGAGTGACTCTGGAAACACCATATATTTT. Translated: CASSRSDSGNTIYF.

This rearrangement joins TRBV6-1 to TRBJ1-5, with TRBD1 identical over 7 bases. CDR3 length equals 15 residues. The V segment lost 1 base and the J segment 3 bases; nucleotides outside the gene matches: 3. Looked up from germline, CDR1 is MNHNS and CDR2 is SASEGT. The CDR3 DNA reads TGTGCCAGCAGTGAAGGGGACAGCGTCAATCAGCCCCAGCATTTT. Translating gives CASSEGDSVNQPQHF.

This clone was found once. The chain joins TRBV7-3 to TRBJ2-1; no reliable D call. Germline V gene data show CDR1 as SGHTA and CDR2 as FQGTGA. The CDR3 length is 13 residues. The V and J ends lost 2 bases and 12 bases respectively, with 14 bases between them. For the CDR3, the DNA is TGTGCCAGCAGCTTAGGAGAACCTGCCGGGCAGTTCTTC. The encoded protein is CASSLGEPAGQFF.

The gene calls are TRBV28 and TRBJ1-4; D is undetermined. This CDR3 region has 14 residues. The germline gives CDR1 MDHEN, CDR2 SYDVKM. Deletions cut 6 bases from V and 6 bases from J, with 14 bases between. In DNA, the CDR3 is TGTGCCAGCAGCCCCGAGTGGCTTGATGAAAAACTGTTTTTT. Amino acids: CASSPEWLDEKLFF.

J is TRBJ2-2 and V is TRBV27, with 7 bases fitting TRBD1. The CDR3 runs 15 residues. V lost 5 bases to trimming and J lost 4 bases; unmatched junction nucleotides: 7. CDR1 is MNHEY, CDR2 SMNVEV, per germline (reference sequence). The CDR3 DNA reads as TGTGCCAGCAGTCCAAACAGGGGTTTCACCGGGGAGCTGTTTTTT. Protein: CASSPNRGFTGELFF.

V usage is TRBV5-5 and J usage is TRBJ1-2; D is perhaps TRBD1 (5 bases). V shed 0 bases and J shed 4 bases, with 10 bases lying between them. CDR1 and CDR2 (germline): SGHKS, YYEKEE (reference sequence). CDR3 length equals 14 residues. This chain's CDR3 is CASSLGGLVYGYTF. CDR3 coding DNA: TGTGCCAGCAGCTTGGGGGGACTGGTCTATGGCTACACCTTC.

The chain recombines TRBV7-9 with TRBJ1-5; 8 nucleotides line up with TRBD1. CDR1 is SEHNR and CDR2 is FQNEAQ in the germline V gene (reference sequence). The trim removed 5 bases at V and 1 base at J, leaving 10 bases unmatched. The CDR3 consists of 17 residues. The CDR3 sequence: CASSQTGDYSSNQPQHF. As DNA, the CDR3 is TGTGCCAGCAGCCAGACAGGGGACTATTCGAGCAATCAGCCCCAGCATTTT. The whole variable domain, filled in from reference TRBV7-9 and TRBJ1-5, reads DTGVSQNPRHKITKRGQNVTFRCDPISEHNRLYWYRQTLGQGPEFLTYFQNEAQLEKSRLLSDRFSAERPKGSFSTLEIQRTEQGDSAMYLCASSQTGDYSSNQPQHFGDGTRLSIL.

This chain uses TRBV6-1 with TRBJ1-1, with unresolved D. There are 13 residues in the CDR3. Germline V gene sequence: CDR1 MNHNS, CDR2 SASEGT. V was cut by 2 bases and J by 11 bases, with 15 bases left in between. CDR3 loop: CASSEYQGPSAFF. CDR3 nucleotides: TGTGCCAGCAGTGAATATCAAGGGCCTTCGGCTTTCTTT.

The chain uses TRBV7-8 and TRBJ1-1; D is possibly TRBD1 (5 bases). Per germline, CDR1 SGHVS and CDR2 FQNEAQ. The CDR3 is 12 amino acids. The V end lost 5 bases, the J end lost 6 bases, and 10 bases lay between the germline ends. The CDR3 region is CASSTGGAEAFF. For the CDR3, the DNA is TGTGCCAGCAGCACGGGGGGTGCTGAAGCTTTCTTT.

The rearrangement joins TRBV7-9 to TRBJ2-3; no definite D call. Germline V gene lookup returns CDR1 SEHNR and CDR2 FQNEAQ (reference sequence). The V end lost 4 bases, the J end lost 6 bases, and 14 bases lay between the germline ends. The CDR3 spans 14 residues. The CDR3 loop is CASSSPPNSDTQYF. CDR3 nucleotide sequence: TGTGCCAGCAGCTCCCCACCAAATAGCGATACGCAGTATTTT.

This clone was seen a single time. This chain connects TRBV11-2 to TRBJ1-5; D is undetermined. From germline, CDR1 is SGHAT and CDR2 FQNNGV. This CDR3 comprises 12 residues. V dropped 0 bases and J dropped 5 bases, with 2 bases sitting between them. The CDR3 here is CASSLEDQPQHF. The CDR3 nucleotides read TGTGCCAGCAGCTTAGAGGATCAGCCCCAGCATTTT.

The chain combines TRBV20-1 with TRBJ1-1; D unclear. The length of the CDR3 is 11 residues. Trimming took off 6 bases at V and 6 bases at J, with 11 bases between the two ends. The germline V gene encodes CDR1 DFQATT and CDR2 SNEGSKA (reference sequence). CDR3 sequence reads: CSAPRGAEAFF. CDR3 sequence (DNA): TGCAGTGCCCCCCGGGGTGCTGAAGCTTTCTTT.

J is TRBJ1-3 and V is TRBV4-2; TRBD1 matches at 7 bases. This CDR3 is built from 16 residues. CDR1 LGHNA and CDR2 YNFKEQ come from the germline V gene. Unmatched junction bases numbered 4, after V lost 2 bases and J lost 0 bases. The CDR3 region is CASSQSTGTSGNTIYF. The DNA for the CDR3 is TGTGCCAGCAGCCAATCGACAGGGACCTCTGGAAACACCATATATTTT.

The chain combines TRBV27 with TRBJ2-7; D may be TRBD1 or TRBD2 (5 bases each). The CDR3 spans 14 residues. With 4 bases removed from V and 0 bases from J, the gap between germline ends came to 10 bases. CDR1 MNHEY and CDR2 SMNVEV come from the germline V gene (reference sequence). The CDR3 reads CASSSAGTSYEQYF. The DNA of the CDR3 is TGTGCCAGCAGTTCTGCCGGGACCTCCTACGAGCAGTACTTC.